These 15 T cell receptor beta chains were all obtained from the same sample, sequenced in a study of blood T cell repertoires in COVID-19. Some clones are missing from TCRdb's copy, which holds only in-frame ones; the method was immunoSEQ multiplex PCR. In the table there are 100,000 or so clones, around 88% of which are singletons. The sequenced sample was peripheral blood. Receptor source: a human donor in a cohort sampled during active COVID-19.

This rearrangement joins TRBV5-6 to TRBJ2-1; TRBD2 agrees at 11 bases. Germline trimming cut 4 bases from V and 6 bases from J; bases unmatched to any gene: 6. This CDR3 is 15 amino acids long. The V gene's germline CDR1 is SGHDT and CDR2 YYEEEE. For the CDR3, the DNA is TGTGCCAGCAGCGTTAGCGGGAGGGCCGGCAATGAGCAGTTCTTC. Protein sequence: CASSVSGRAGNEQFF.

The chain carries TRBV7-2 and TRBJ2-7; D is possibly TRBD1 (5 bases). This CDR3 comprises 14 residues. With 2 bases removed from V and 3 bases from J, the gap between germline ends came to 11 bases. Germline CDR1 and CDR2: SGHTA and FQGNSA. The CDR3 nucleotides are TGTGCCAGCAGCTTATTGGGGCCAAACTACGAGCAGTACTTC. It codes for CASSLLGPNYEQYF.

In its sample, this clone was seen a few times. The gene calls are TRBV5-6 and TRBJ2-7, with 12 bases matching TRBD2. Germline V gene sequence: CDR1 SGHDT, CDR2 YYEEEE. V gave up 4 bases and J gave up 2 bases; unmatched junction bases: 10. This CDR3 is 17 amino acids long. The CDR3 spells CASSRRVLAGGPYEQYF. Here the CDR3 DNA reads TGTGCCAGCAGCCGGCGAGTTCTAGCGGGAGGGCCCTACGAGCAGTACTTC. Based on the CDR3 plus reference TRBV5-6 and TRBJ2-7, the full variable domain is DAGVTQSPTHLIKTRGQQVTLRCSPKSGHDTVSWYQQALGQGPQFIFQYYEEEERQRGNFPDRFSGHQFPNYSSELNVNALLLGDSALYLCASSRRVLAGGPYEQYFGPGTRLTVT.

CDR3 amino acids: CASSPILTAHSYNEQFF. CDR3 nucleotide sequence: TGTGCCAGCAGTCCTATACTAACCGCCCACTCCTACAATGAGCAGTTCTTC. The J gene is TRBJ2-1, the V gene TRBV28; no clear D gene. The CDR3 sequence is 17 residues long. Trimming shortened V by 5 bases and J by 0 bases, and 17 bases separated the two germline ends. Germline lookup yields CDR1 MDHEN and CDR2 SYDVKM.

The chain combines TRBV7-9 with TRBJ2-7; TRBD2 agrees at 13 bases. The CDR3 is 16 residues long. The germline V gene encodes CDR1 SEHNR and CDR2 FQNEAQ (reference sequence). Trimming cost V 6 bases and J 3 bases; bases outside gene matches: 8. The CDR3, as DNA: TGTGCCAGCAGTCTACTAGCGGGAGGGGCAGTCTACGAGCAGTACTTC. Its protein product is CASSLLAGGAVYEQYF.

This clone has at least ten counts. The J gene is TRBJ2-1, the V gene TRBV5-1, with D possibly TRBD1 on 5 matching bases. Looked up from germline, CDR1 is SGHRS and CDR2 is YFSETQ. Trimming stripped 0 bases from V and 4 bases from J, with 20 bases between. The CDR3 is 18 amino acids. CDR3 DNA sequence: TGCGCCAGCAGCTTGGTTAAGACCGAGACAGTAAAATACAATGAGCAGTTCTTC. This encodes CASSLVKTETVKYNEQFF.

The rearrangement uses TRBV5-1 and TRBJ1-2; TRBD1 matches at 7 bases. CDR3 length equals 15 residues. V lost 2 bases and J lost 3; bases outside the gene matches: 7. The germline gives CDR1 SGHRS, CDR2 YFSETQ. The CDR3 sequence is CASSFGGTVDYGYTF. CDR3 in DNA: TGCGCCAGCAGCTTTGGGGGGACAGTTGACTATGGCTACACCTTC.

Written as DNA, the CDR3 is TGTGCCAGCAGTTTATGGATAAGTGGGGCTCAGCCCCAGCATTTT. Translated: CASSLWISGAQPQHF. The V and J genes are TRBV28 and TRBJ1-5; D might be TRBD1 (5 bases). Trimming removed 0 bases at V and 6 bases at J, with 12 bases between. This CDR3 contains 15 residues. CDR1 MDHEN and CDR2 SYDVKM come from the germline V gene.

The chain carries TRBV28 and TRBJ2-2; the match to TRBD2 covers 8 bases. J lost 5 bases, V lost 6 bases, and 8 bases had no gene match. The germline CDR1 and CDR2 sequences are MDHEN and SYDVKM. The CDR3 has 15 amino acids. CDR3 nucleotide sequence: TGTGCCAGCAGATTGAGCGGGAGTCGTACCGGGGAGCTGTTTTTT. Amino acid sequence: CASRLSGSRTGELFF.

As concerns this clone: Other DNA sequences in the sample encode the same CDR3. The chain has TRBV11-3 and TRBJ2-1; D may be TRBD2 (5 bases). Between the trimmed V and J ends, which lost 1 base and 0 bases, there was a span of 7 bases. The germline gives CDR1 SGHNT, CDR2 YENEEA. This CDR3 is 15 amino acids long. The CDR3 sequence: CASSLGGSSYNEQFF. For the CDR3, the DNA is TGTGCCAGCAGCTTAGGTGGGAGCTCCTACAATGAGCAGTTCTTC.

The chain uses TRBV28 and TRBJ2-3; the D gene is possibly TRBD2 (7 bases). This CDR3 region has 17 residues. V was trimmed by 5 bases and J by 5 bases, leaving 23 bases between them. Germline CDR1 reads MDHEN; CDR2 reads SYDVKM. The CDR3 DNA reads as TGTGCCAGCAGTCAGCCTACGGGGGCCGGGACTATAGATACGCAGTATTTT. Translating gives CASSQPTGAGTIDTQYF.

The chain joins TRBV5-1 to TRBJ2-6; the match to TRBD1 covers 9 bases. Looked up from germline, CDR1 is SGHRS and CDR2 is YFSETQ. There are 19 residues in the CDR3. V lost 0 bases to trimming and J lost 3 bases; unmatched junction nucleotides: 10. The CDR3 DNA is TGCGCCAGCAGCTTGGATAGGGGGACAGGGAAAGGTGGGGCCAACGTCCTGACTTTC. Its protein is CASSLDRGTGKGGANVLTF.

Concerning this clone: Other DNA sequences of this sample code for an identical CDR3. This chain links TRBV29-1 with TRBJ2-6; D unclear. Germline V gene lookup returns CDR1 SQVTM and CDR2 ANQGSEA. This CDR3 is built from 15 residues. CDR3 loop: CSVLQLSSGANVLTF. The CDR3, as DNA: TGCAGTGTTTTACAGTTGTCCTCTGGGGCCAACGTCCTGACTTTC.

The chain couples TRBV19 to TRBJ2-5; 9 bases are a match to TRBD2. The V and J ends lost 2 bases and 0 bases, in that order; junction bases with no gene match: 4. Looked up from germline, CDR1 is LNHDA and CDR2 is SQIVND (reference sequence). The CDR3 sequence is 16 residues long. CDR3 protein: CASSIIAGGYQETQYF. The CDR3 nucleotides read TGTGCCAGTAGTATAATCGCGGGAGGGTACCAAGAGACCCAGTACTTC. Full variable domain (outside the CDR3, taken from reference TRBV19 and TRBJ2-5): DGGITQSPKYLFRKEGQNVTLSCEQNLNHDAMYWYRQDPGQGLRLIYYSQIVNDFQKGDIAEGYSVSREKKESFPLTVTSAQKNPTAFYLCASSIIAGGYQETQYFGPGTRLLVL.

This clone was seen a few times. This rearrangement joins TRBV19 to TRBJ2-3, with D possibly being TRBD1 (6 bases). The CDR3 covers 14 residues. CDR1 is LNHDA, CDR2 SQIVND, per germline (reference sequence). The germline V and J ends were trimmed by 2 bases and 2 bases, with 8 bases remaining between them. In DNA form, the CDR3 reads TGTGCCAGTAGTATACAGGGGAACACAGATACGCAGTATTTT. Residues: CASSIQGNTDTQYF.